The 22 T cell receptor beta chains listed next were all sequenced from one sample in a study of radiation and T cells in renal cell carcinoma. Time point meaning: baseline pretreatment blood. Treatment in this sample: 15 Gy SBRT to primary tumor, nephrectomy 4 weeks later. Using immunoSEQ multiplex PCR, the repertoire was profiled, and TCRdb retains in-frame clones only, with some absent. The table has 150,000 or so clones, approximately 90% seen once; the top ten hold around 4%. The sample here was blood, taken from a patient whose treatment included radiotherapy and nephrectomy. The origin of the receptors is a woman in her 70s with renal cell carcinoma.

This clone was seen a single time. The chain has TRBV7-9 and TRBJ1-2; D possibly corresponds to TRBD1 (5 bases). The germline V gene has CDR1 SEHNR and CDR2 FQNEAQ (reference sequence). V shed 2 bases and J shed 1 base, with 11 bases lying between them. This CDR3 has 15 residues. The DNA of the CDR3 is TGTGCCAGCAGCTTATCGGGACTTAGTAACTATGGCTACACCTTC. It yields the protein CASSLSGLSNYGYTF.

J is TRBJ2-1 and V is TRBV15; D may be TRBD1 or TRBD2 (5 bases each). Germline CDR1 is LNHNV and CDR2 is YYDKDF (reference sequence). Trimming shortened V by 3 bases and J by 16 bases, and 16 bases separated the two germline ends. The CDR3 spans 12 residues. In nucleotides, the CDR3 is TGTGCCACCAGCAGTCTACGGGACCCACTCTTCTTC. This codes for CATSSLRDPLFF.

This clone was seen once. The V and J genes are TRBV19 and TRBJ1-1; D gene ambiguous. CDR3 length: 13 amino acids. V lost 6 bases and J 0 bases, leaving 8 bases between the germline ends. Germline V gives CDR1 LNHDA, CDR2 SQIVND (reference sequence). The CDR3 region is CASRDNLNTEAFF. In DNA, the CDR3 is TGTGCCAGTAGAGACAACCTGAACACTGAAGCTTTCTTT. Based on the CDR3 plus reference TRBV19 and TRBJ1-1, the full variable domain is DGGITQSPKYLFRKEGQNVTLSCEQNLNHDAMYWYRQDPGQGLRLIYYSQIVNDFQKGDIAEGYSVSREKKESFPLTVTSAQKNPTAFYLCASRDNLNTEAFFGQGTRLTVV.

V and J are TRBV11-3 and TRBJ2-2; D gene uncertain. Germline V gives CDR1 SGHNT, CDR2 YENEEA. Deletions cut 3 bases from V and 1 base from J, with 9 bases between. The CDR3 is 15 amino acids. The CDR3 sequence: CASSLTRLNTGELFF. CDR3 nucleotides: TGTGCCAGCAGCTTGACTCGGCTGAACACCGGGGAGCTGTTTTTT.

This chain links TRBV7-3 with TRBJ1-6, with 7 bases aligning to TRBD1. V lost 4 bases and J lost 9; bases outside the gene matches: 9. Germline values: CDR1 SGHTA, CDR2 FQGTGA. The CDR3 length is 15 residues. The CDR3: CASSSTGEAASPLHF. In DNA, the CDR3 is TGTGCCAGCAGCTCAACAGGGGAGGCGGCTTCACCCCTCCACTTT.

The rearrangement uses TRBV28 and TRBJ1-1, with D perhaps TRBD1 (6 bases). The CDR3 extends over 14 amino acids. The V and J ends lost 5 bases and 1 base respectively, with 11 bases between them. In germline, CDR1 is MDHEN, CDR2 SYDVKM. The CDR3 nucleotides are TGTGCCAGCAGTCCCCCGGGGGCGAACACTGAAGCTTTCTTT. Protein: CASSPPGANTEAFF.

The V and J genes are TRBV15 and TRBJ2-7; no definite D call. The CDR3 runs to 13 residues. The germline V gene encodes CDR1 LNHNV and CDR2 YYDKDF (reference sequence). The V gene lost 4 bases and the J gene lost 3 bases, with 10 bases spanning the gap. The CDR3 reads CATSIDNRYEQYF. CDR3 sequence (DNA): TGTGCCACCAGCATTGACAATCGCTACGAGCAGTACTTC.

V gene TRBV6-6 combines with J gene TRBJ1-1; the D is unclear. Germline CDR1 and CDR2: MNHNY and SVGAGI (reference sequence). The germline V and J ends were trimmed by 2 bases and 0 bases, with 7 bases remaining between them. The CDR3 covers 14 residues. The chain's CDR3 is CASSYRRLNTEAFF. The CDR3 DNA follows: TGTGCCAGCAGTTACCGGCGGCTGAACACTGAAGCTTTCTTT.

This rearrangement joins TRBV4-2 to TRBJ1-1, with 7 positions matching TRBD1. This CDR3 has 18 amino acids. V was clipped by 1 base and J by 2 bases; unmatched bases: 13. Germline V gene data show CDR1 as LGHNA and CDR2 as YNFKEQ. The CDR3 loop is CASSQALRITGANTEAFF. The CDR3 bases are TGTGCCAGCAGCCAAGCCCTTCGAATAACAGGGGCAAACACTGAAGCTTTCTTT.

The chain uses TRBV13 and TRBJ1-6; D not certain. Per germline, CDR1 PRHDT and CDR2 FYEKMQ (reference sequence). The CDR3 is 13 residues long. V was pared by 2 bases and J by 4 bases, with 3 bases between. The CDR3 here is CASSLKYNSPLHF. The CDR3 nucleotides read TGTGCCAGCAGCTTAAAGTATAATTCACCCCTCCACTTT.

The V call is TRBV7-2, the J call TRBJ2-1; the D gene is possibly TRBD1 (5 bases). The V end was cut by 6 bases, the J end by 7 bases, with 16 bases between. Germline CDR1 and CDR2: SGHTA and FQGNSA. The CDR3 consists of 14 residues. The chain's CDR3 is CASSYRQGINEQFF. The CDR3 DNA sequence: TGTGCCAGCAGTTATAGGCAGGGAATAAATGAGCAGTTCTTC.

The chain joins TRBV5-8 to TRBJ1-5; a possible D gene is TRBD1 (5 bases). CDR1 and CDR2 (germline): SGHTS, YDEGEE. The CDR3 has 16 residues. Trimming shortened V by 4 bases and J by 0 bases, and 14 bases separated the two germline ends. DNA for the CDR3: TGTGCCAGCAGCATCCGGGGCCTTTATAGCAATCAGCCCCAGCATTTT. Residues: CASSIRGLYSNQPQHF. The full variable domain, completed using reference TRBV5-8 and TRBJ1-5, is EAGVTQSPTHLIKTRGQQATLRCSPISGHTSVYWYQQALGLGLQFLLWYDEGEERNRGNFPPRFSGRQFPNYSSELNVNALELEDSALYLCASSIRGLYSNQPQHFGDGTRLSIL.

The chain uses TRBV30 and TRBJ2-7; 10 nucleotides match TRBD2. Per the germline V gene, CDR1 is GTSNPN and CDR2 is SVGIG (reference sequence). The CDR3 runs to 12 residues. Unmatched junction bases numbered 3, after V lost 4 bases and J lost 6 bases. CDR3 in amino acids: CAWTSGGLEQYF. The CDR3 DNA reads as TGTGCCTGGACTAGCGGGGGCCTCGAGCAGTACTTC.

The V call is TRBV5-1, the J call TRBJ1-1, with D maybe TRBD1 (5 bases). The CDR3 length is 14 residues. Trimming stripped 2 bases from V and 0 bases from J, with 8 bases between. Germline assignment: CDR1 SGHRS and CDR2 YFSETQ. CDR3 sequence: CASSFGTVNTEAFF. The CDR3 DNA sequence: TGCGCCAGCAGCTTTGGGACGGTGAACACTGAAGCTTTCTTT.

This sequence joins TRBV5-8 and TRBJ1-5; TRBD1 agrees at 8 bases. This CDR3 spans 15 amino acids. CDR1 and CDR2 from the germline V gene are SGHTS and YDEGEE. V trimming: 4 bases; J trimming: 2 bases; junction bases outside the gene matches: 5. CDR3 sequence: CASSPTGVGNQPQHF. The CDR3 DNA reads TGTGCCAGCAGCCCGACAGGGGTTGGCAATCAGCCCCAGCATTTT.

J is TRBJ2-2 and V is TRBV9; D is possibly TRBD1 or TRBD2 (6 bases each). Trimming shortened V by 4 bases and J by 5 bases, and 15 bases separated the two germline ends. Looked up from germline, CDR1 is SGDLS and CDR2 is YYNGEE. This CDR3 comprises 15 residues. This CDR3 reads CASSSRGGWTGELFF. The CDR3 region has the DNA TGTGCCAGCAGCTCCAGAGGGGGGTGGACCGGGGAGCTGTTTTTT.

The chain employs TRBV6-6 and TRBJ2-7; 7 bases are shared with TRBD1. Germline lookup yields CDR1 MNHNY and CDR2 SVGAGI (reference sequence). The V gene end was trimmed by 2 bases and the J gene end by 2 bases; junction bases not matched to a gene: 3. CDR3 length: 14 residues. CDR3: CASSYPGQPYEQYF. As DNA, the CDR3 is TGTGCCAGCAGTTACCCGGGACAGCCCTACGAGCAGTACTTC.

The rearrangement links TRBV7-3 to TRBJ1-6; D is perhaps TRBD1 (6 bases). Germline CDR1 SGHTA, CDR2 FQGTGA. CDR3 length: 15 residues. V lost 3 bases to trimming and J lost 4 bases, with 10 bases between them. In DNA, the CDR3 is TGTGCCAGCAGCTTGACAGGTCCTTATAATTCACCCCTCCACTTT. Its protein is CASSLTGPYNSPLHF.

Only a few counts were recorded for this clone. Other DNA variants within this sample encode the same CDR3. The rearrangement joins TRBV28 to TRBJ1-2, with D unclear. Trimming removed 3 bases from V and 3 bases from J, with 5 bases in between. CDR1 MDHEN and CDR2 SYDVKM come from the germline V gene. The CDR3 totals 12 residues. The chain's CDR3 is CASSFGHYGYTF. The CDR3 nucleotides are TGTGCCAGCAGTTTTGGACACTATGGCTACACCTTC.

The rearrangement uses TRBV30 and TRBJ2-5, with TRBD1 matching over 11 bases. The J call may be faulty, since TRBJ2-7 better matches the DNA end. Germline V gene data show CDR1 as GTSNPN and CDR2 as SVGIG (reference sequence). The CDR3 is made up of 13 amino acids. CDR3 amino acids: CAWGGQGAYEQYF. CDR3 DNA: TGTGCCTGGGGGGGACAGGGGGCCTACGAGCAGTACTTC.

This chain links TRBV5-1 with TRBJ2-2; D is ambiguous. Deletions cut 0 bases from V and 6 bases from J, with 9 bases between. Germline CDR1 is SGHRS and CDR2 is YFSETQ. The CDR3 has 14 residues. The CDR3 protein is CASSLERIPGELFF. The CDR3 DNA sequence: TGCGCCAGCAGCTTGGAAAGAATTCCCGGGGAGCTGTTTTTT. Together with reference TRBV5-1 and TRBJ2-2, the CDR3 gives the full variable domain: KAGVTQTPRYLIKTRGQQVTLSCSPISGHRSVSWYQQTPGQGLQFLFEYFSETQRNKGNFPGRFSGRQFSNSRSEMNVSTLELGDSALYLCASSLERIPGELFFGEGSRLTVL.

The J gene is TRBJ1-2, the V gene TRBV4-2; D perhaps matches TRBD1 (5 bases). Germline CDR1 is LGHNA and CDR2 is YNFKEQ. Trimming removed 1 base from V and 4 bases from J, with 13 bases in between. The CDR3 runs to 15 residues. The CDR3 region has the DNA TGTGCCAGCAGCCAAGGGGACGTCCTGATCTATGGCTACACCTTC. This encodes CASSQGDVLIYGYTF.